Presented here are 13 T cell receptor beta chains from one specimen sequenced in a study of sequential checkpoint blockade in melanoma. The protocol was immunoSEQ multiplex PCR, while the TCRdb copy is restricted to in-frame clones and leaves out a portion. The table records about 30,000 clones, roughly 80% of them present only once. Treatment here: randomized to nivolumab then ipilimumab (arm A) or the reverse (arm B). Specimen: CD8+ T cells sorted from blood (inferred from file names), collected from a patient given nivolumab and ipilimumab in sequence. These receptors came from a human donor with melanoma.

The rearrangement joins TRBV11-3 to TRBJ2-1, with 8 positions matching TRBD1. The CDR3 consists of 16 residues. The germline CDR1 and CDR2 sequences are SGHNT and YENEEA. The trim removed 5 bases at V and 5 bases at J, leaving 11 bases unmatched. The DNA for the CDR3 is TGTGCCAGCAGCCCCAGGGGGACAGGAGGCAACAATGAGCAGTTCTTC. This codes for CASSPRGTGGNNEQFF.

The CDR3 DNA is TGTGCCTGGAGTCCACCCCCCGACAGAGCTTATGGAGGCTACACCTTC. It specifies CAWSPPPDRAYGGYTF. The J gene is TRBJ1-2, the V gene TRBV30, with TRBD1 as a possible D gene (5 bases). The CDR3 has 16 amino acids. Trimming cost V 2 bases and J 8 bases, with 24 bases left between them. Germline CDR1 reads GTSNPN; CDR2 reads SVGIG (reference sequence).

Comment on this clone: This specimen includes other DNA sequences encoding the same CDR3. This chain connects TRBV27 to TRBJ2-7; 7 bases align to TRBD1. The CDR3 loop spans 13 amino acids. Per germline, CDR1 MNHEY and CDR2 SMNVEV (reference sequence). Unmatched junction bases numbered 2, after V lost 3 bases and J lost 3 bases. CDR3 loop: CASSFGTDYEQYF. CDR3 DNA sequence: TGTGCCAGCAGTTTTGGGACAGACTACGAGCAGTACTTC.

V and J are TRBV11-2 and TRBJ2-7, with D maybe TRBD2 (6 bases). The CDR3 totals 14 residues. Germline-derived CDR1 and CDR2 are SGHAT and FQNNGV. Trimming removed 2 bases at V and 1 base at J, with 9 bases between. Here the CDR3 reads CASSLYGGSYEQYF. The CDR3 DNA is TGTGCCAGCAGCTTATACGGGGGTTCCTACGAGCAGTACTTC.

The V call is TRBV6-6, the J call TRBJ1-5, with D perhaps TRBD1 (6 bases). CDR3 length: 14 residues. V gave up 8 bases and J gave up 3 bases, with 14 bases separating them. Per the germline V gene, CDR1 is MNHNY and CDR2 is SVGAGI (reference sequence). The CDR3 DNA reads TGTGCCAGCCCGGAGGGGGGGGCCAATCAGCCCCAGCATTTT. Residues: CASPEGGANQPQHF.

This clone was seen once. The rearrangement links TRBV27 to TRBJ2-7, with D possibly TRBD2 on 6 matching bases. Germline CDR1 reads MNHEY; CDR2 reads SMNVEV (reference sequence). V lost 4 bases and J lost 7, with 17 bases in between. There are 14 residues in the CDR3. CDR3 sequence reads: CASSYRDSVWEQYF. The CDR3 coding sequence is TGTGCCAGCAGTTACCGGGACTCCGTGTGGGAGCAGTACTTC.

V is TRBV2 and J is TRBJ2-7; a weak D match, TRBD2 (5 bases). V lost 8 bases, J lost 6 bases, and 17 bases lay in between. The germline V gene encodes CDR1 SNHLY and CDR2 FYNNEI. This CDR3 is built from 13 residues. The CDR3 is CASYLPRVAEQYF. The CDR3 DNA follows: TGTGCCAGCTACCTGCCGAGGGTAGCCGAGCAGTACTTC. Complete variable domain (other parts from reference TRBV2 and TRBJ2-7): EPEVTQTPSHQVTQMGQEVILRCVPISNHLYFYWYRQILGQKVEFLVSFYNNEISEKSEIFDDQFSVERPDGSNFTLKIRSTKLEDSAMYFCASYLPRVAEQYFGPGTRLTVT.

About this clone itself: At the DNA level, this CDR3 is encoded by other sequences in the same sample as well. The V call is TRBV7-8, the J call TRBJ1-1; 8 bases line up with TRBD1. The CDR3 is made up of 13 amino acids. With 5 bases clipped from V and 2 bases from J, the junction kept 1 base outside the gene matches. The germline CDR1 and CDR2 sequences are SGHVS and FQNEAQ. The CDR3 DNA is TGTGCCAGCAGCGCAGGGGGCAACACTGAAGCTTTCTTT. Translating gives CASSAGGNTEAFF.

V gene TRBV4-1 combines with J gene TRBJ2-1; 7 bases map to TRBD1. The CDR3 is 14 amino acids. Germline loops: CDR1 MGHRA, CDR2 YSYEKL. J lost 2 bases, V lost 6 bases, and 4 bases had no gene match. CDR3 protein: CASSDRVTYNEQFF. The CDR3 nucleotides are TGCGCCAGCAGTGACAGGGTCACCTACAATGAGCAGTTCTTC.

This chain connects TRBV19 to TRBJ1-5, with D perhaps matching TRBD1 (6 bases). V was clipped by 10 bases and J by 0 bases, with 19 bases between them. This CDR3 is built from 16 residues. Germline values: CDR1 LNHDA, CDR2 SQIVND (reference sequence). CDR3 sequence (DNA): TGTGCCACGCTACAGGGAGAAGGCTATAGCAATCAGCCCCAGCATTTT. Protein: CATLQGEGYSNQPQHF. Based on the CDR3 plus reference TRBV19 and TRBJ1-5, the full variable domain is DGGITQSPKYLFRKEGQNVTLSCEQNLNHDAMYWYRQDPGQGLRLIYYSQIVNDFQKGDIAEGYSVSREKKESFPLTVTSAQKNPTAFYLCATLQGEGYSNQPQHFGDGTRLSIL.

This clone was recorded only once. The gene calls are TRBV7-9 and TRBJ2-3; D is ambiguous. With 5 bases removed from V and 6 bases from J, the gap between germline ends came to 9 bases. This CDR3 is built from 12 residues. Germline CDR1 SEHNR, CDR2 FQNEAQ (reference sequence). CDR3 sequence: CASSPDTDTQYF. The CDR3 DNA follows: TGTGCCAGCAGCCCAGACACCGATACGCAGTATTTT.

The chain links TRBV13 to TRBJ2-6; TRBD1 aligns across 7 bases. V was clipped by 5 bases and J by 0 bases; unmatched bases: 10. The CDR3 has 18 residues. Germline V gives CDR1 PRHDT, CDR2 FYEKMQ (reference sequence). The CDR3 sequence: CASSNRDRGYSGANVLTF. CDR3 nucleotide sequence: TGTGCCAGCAGCAACCGGGACAGAGGGTACTCTGGGGCCAACGTCCTGACTTTC.

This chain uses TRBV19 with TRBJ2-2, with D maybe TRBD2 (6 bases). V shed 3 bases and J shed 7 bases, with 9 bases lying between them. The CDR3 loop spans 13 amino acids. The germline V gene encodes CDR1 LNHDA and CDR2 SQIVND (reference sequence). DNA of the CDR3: TGTGCCAGTAGTATGGGGGGTAGCGGGGAGCTGTTTTTT. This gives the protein CASSMGGSGELFF.